This T cell receptor beta chain was found in a study of OX40 agonist ivuxolimab in advanced cancers. The data were produced by immunoSEQ multiplex PCR, yet TCRdb's version contains in-frame clones alone and is incomplete. The data contain roughly 70,000 clones, around 83% of them singletons. J lost 5 bases, V lost 1 base, and 8 bases had no gene match. This CDR3 spans 15 amino acids. CDR1 and CDR2 (germline): SGHRS, YFSETQ. Sample: CD4+ or CD8+ T cells sorted from blood, taken in a trial of the OX40 agonist ivuxolimab. The chain carries TRBV5-1 and TRBJ2-5, with 7 bases aligning to TRBD1. This sequence was found in an adult with an advanced solid tumor such as melanoma, head and neck, liver or kidney cancer. CDR3 DNA: TGCGCCAGCAGCTTGAGTGACAGGGATAGCGAGACCCAGTACTTC. Amino acids: CASSLSDRDSETQYF.